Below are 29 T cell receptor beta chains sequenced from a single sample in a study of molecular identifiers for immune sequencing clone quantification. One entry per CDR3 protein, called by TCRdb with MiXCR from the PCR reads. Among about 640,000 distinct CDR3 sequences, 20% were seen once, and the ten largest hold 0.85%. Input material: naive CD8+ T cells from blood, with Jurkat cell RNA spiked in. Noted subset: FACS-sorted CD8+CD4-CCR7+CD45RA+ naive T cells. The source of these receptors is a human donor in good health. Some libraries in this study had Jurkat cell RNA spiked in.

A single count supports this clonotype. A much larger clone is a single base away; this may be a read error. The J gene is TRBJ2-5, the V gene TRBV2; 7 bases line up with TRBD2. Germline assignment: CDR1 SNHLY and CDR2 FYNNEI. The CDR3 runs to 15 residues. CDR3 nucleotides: TGTGCCGGCAGTGATTTAGCGGGCGTCCAAGAGACCCAGTACTTC. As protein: CAGSDLAGVQETQYF.

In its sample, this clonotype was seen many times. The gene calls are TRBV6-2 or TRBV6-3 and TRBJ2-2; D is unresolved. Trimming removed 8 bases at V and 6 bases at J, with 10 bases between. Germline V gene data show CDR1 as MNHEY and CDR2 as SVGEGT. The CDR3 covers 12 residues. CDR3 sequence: CASSWIAGELFF. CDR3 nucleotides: TGTGCCAGCTCTTGGATCGCCGGGGAGCTGTTTTTT.

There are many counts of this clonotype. The CDR3 here is CASSPGPLNTIYF. As DNA, the CDR3 is TGTGCCAGCAGCCCCGGACCGCTCAACACCATATATTTT. The rearrangement joins TRBV7-6 to TRBJ1-3; D is unclear. Trimming left V 5 bases short and J 7 bases short, with 12 bases between. This CDR3 region has 13 residues. Germline CDR1 is SGHVS and CDR2 is FNYEAQ.

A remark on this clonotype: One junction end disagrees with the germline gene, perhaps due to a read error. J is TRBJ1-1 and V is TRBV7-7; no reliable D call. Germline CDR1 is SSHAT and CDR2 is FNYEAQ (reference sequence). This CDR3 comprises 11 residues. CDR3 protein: CASSFPREAFF. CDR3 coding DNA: TGTGCTAGCAGCTTCCCTCGTGAAGCTTTCTTT.

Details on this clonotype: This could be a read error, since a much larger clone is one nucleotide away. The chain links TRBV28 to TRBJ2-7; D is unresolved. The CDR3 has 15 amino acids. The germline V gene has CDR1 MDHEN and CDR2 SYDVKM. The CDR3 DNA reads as TGTGCCGGCAGTTTTCCAGGTCCGTTTTCCTACGAGCAGTACTTC. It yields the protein CAGSFPGPFSYEQYF.

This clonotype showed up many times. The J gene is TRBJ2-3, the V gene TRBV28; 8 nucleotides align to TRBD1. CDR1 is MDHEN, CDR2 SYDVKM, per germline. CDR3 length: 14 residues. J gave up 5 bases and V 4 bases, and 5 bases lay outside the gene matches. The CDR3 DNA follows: TGTGCCAGCAGTTCCGGACAGGGCGGAGATACGCAGTATTTT. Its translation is CASSSGQGGDTQYF.

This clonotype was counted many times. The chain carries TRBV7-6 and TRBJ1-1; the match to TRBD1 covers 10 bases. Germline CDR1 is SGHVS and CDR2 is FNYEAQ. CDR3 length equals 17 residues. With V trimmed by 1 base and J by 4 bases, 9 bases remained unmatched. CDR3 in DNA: TGTGCCAGCAGCTTAGACGCCGGGACAGGGGATATCACTGAAGCTTTCTTT. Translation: CASSLDAGTGDITEAFF.

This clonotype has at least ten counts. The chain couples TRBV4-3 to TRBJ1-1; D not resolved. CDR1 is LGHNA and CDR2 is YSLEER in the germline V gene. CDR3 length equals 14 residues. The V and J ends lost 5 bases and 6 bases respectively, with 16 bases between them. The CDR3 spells CASSVGSMKAEAFF. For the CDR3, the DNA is TGCGCCAGCAGCGTAGGAAGTATGAAGGCTGAAGCTTTCTTT.

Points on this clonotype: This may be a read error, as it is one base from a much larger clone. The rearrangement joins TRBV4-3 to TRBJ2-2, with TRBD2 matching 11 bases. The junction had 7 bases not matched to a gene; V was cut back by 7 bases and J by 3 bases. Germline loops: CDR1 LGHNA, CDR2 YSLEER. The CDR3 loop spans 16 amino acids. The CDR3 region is CASNHTSGGYTGELFF. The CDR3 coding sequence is TGCGCCAGCAATCATACTAGCGGGGGCTACACCGGGGAGCTGTTTTTT.

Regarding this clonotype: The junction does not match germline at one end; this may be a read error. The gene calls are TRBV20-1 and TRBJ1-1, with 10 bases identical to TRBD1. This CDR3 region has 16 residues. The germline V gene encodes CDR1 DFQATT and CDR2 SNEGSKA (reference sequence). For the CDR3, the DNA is TGCAGTACTAGAGGGAACTGGTTGGGACAGGGGCTTGAAGCTTTCTTT. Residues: CSTRGNWLGQGLEAFF.

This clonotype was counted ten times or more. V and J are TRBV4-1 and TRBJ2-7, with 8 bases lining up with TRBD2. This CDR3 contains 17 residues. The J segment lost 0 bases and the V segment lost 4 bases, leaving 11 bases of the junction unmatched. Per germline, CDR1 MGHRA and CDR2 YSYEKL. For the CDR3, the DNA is TGCGCCAGCAGCCCTGGTACTAGCGGAATAAGCTCCTACGAGCAGTACTTC. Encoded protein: CASSPGTSGISSYEQYF.

CDR3 sequence: CASSESMGQLYEQYF. The DNA for the CDR3 is TGCGCCAGCAGTGAAAGTATGGGACAACTATACGAGCAGTACTTC. The rearrangement links TRBV10-2 to TRBJ2-7; TRBD1 is a possible D gene (6 bases). Germline CDR1 WSHSY, CDR2 SAAADI. This CDR3 is built from 15 residues. V dropped 3 bases and J dropped 4 bases, with 16 bases sitting between them.

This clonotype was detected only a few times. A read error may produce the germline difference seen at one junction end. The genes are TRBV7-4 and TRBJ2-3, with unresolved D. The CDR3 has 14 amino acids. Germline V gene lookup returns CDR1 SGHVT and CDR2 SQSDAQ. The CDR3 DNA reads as TGTGCCAGCAGGGAGACAAGTAGTCAAAACACCTTGTACTTT. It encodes CASRETSSQNTLYF. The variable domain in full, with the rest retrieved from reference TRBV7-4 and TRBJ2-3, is GAGVSQSPRYKVAKRGRDVALRCDSISGHVTLYWYRQTLGQGSEVLTYSQSDAQRDKSGRPSGRFSAERPERSVSTLKIQRTEQGDSAVYLCASRETSSQNTLYFGPGTRLTVL.

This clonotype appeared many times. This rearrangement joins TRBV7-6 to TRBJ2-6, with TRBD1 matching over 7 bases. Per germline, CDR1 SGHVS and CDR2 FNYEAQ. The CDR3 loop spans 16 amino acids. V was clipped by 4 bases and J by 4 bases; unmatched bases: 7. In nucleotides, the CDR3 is TGTGCCAGCAGCTCGACGACAGGGACAGGGGCCAACGTCCTGACTTTC. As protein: CASSSTTGTGANVLTF.

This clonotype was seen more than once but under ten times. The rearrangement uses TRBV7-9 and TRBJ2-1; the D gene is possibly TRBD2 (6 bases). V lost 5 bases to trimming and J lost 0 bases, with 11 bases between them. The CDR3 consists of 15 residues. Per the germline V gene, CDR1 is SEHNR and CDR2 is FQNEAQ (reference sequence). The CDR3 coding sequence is TGTGCCAGCAGCGCCGACGGGAGCTCCTACAATGAGCAGTTCTTC. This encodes CASSADGSSYNEQFF.

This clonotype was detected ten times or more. The CDR3 DNA follows: TGTGCCAGCAGCCCGGCCTGGACTCAAAAGTACAATGAGCAGTTCTTC. It encodes CASSPAWTQKYNEQFF. The chain uses TRBV7-9 and TRBJ2-1; D perhaps matches TRBD2 (5 bases). The CDR3 sequence is 16 residues long. The V gene lost 5 bases and the J gene lost 4 bases, with 18 bases spanning the gap. Germline V gives CDR1 SEHNR, CDR2 FQNEAQ (reference sequence).

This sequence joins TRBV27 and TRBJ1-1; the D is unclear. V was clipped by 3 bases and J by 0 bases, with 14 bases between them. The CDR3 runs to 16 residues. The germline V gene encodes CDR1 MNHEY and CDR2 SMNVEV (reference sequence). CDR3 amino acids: CASSLSTAVMNTEAFF. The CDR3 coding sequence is TGTGCCAGCAGTTTGAGTACGGCGGTTATGAACACTGAAGCTTTCTTT.

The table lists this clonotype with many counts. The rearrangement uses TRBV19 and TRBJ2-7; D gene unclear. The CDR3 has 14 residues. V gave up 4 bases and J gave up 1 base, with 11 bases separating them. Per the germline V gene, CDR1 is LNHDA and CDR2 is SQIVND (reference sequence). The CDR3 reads CASSTHGTSYEQYF. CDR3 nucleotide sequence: TGTGCCAGTAGTACTCACGGAACGTCCTACGAGCAGTACTTC. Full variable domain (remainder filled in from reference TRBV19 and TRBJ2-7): DGGITQSPKYLFRKEGQNVTLSCEQNLNHDAMYWYRQDPGQGLRLIYYSQIVNDFQKGDIAEGYSVSREKKESFPLTVTSAQKNPTAFYLCASSTHGTSYEQYFGPGTRLTVT.

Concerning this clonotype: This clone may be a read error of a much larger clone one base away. The CDR3 region is CATSDRGVAQETQYF. Written as DNA, the CDR3 is TGTGCCACCAGTGATCGGGGGGTAGCGCAAGAGACCCAGTACTTC. The chain joins TRBV24-1 to TRBJ2-5; 7 bases map to TRBD2. The CDR3 spans 15 residues. Germline V gene data show CDR1 as KGHDR and CDR2 as SFDVKD. The ends lost 3 bases at V and 2 bases at J; junction bases unmatched: 5.

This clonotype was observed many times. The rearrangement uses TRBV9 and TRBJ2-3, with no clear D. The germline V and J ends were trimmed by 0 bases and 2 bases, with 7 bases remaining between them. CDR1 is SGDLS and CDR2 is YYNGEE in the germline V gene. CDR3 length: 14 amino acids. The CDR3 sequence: CASSVDTNTDTQYF. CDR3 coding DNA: TGTGCCAGCAGCGTAGACACGAACACAGATACGCAGTATTTT.

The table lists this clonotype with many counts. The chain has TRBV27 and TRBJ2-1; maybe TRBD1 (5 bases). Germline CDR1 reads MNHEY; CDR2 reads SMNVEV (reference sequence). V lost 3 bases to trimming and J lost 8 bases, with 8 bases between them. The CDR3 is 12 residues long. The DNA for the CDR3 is TGTGCCAGCAGTTTGTGGGGCGATGAGCAGTTCTTC. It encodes CASSLWGDEQFF.

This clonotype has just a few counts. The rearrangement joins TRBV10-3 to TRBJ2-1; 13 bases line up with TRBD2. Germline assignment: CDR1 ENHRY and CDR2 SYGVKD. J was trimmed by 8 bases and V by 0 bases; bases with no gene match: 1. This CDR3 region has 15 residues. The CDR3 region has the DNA TGTGCCATCAGTGAGTCGGGGACTAGCGGGGATGAGCAGTTCTTC. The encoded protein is CAISESGTSGDEQFF.

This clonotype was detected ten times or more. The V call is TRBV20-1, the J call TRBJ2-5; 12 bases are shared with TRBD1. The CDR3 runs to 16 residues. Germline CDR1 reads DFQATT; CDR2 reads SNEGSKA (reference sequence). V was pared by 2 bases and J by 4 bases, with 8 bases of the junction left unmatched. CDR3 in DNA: TGCAGTGCTAGACCGACAGGGACAGGGGGCTTAGAGACCCAGTACTTC. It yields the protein CSARPTGTGGLETQYF.

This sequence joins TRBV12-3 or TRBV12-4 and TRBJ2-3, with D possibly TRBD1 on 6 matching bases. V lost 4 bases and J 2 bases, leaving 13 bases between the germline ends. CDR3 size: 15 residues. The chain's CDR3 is CASSSGADFTDTQYF. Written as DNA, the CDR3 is TGTGCCAGCAGTTCAGGGGCAGATTTCACAGATACGCAGTATTTT.

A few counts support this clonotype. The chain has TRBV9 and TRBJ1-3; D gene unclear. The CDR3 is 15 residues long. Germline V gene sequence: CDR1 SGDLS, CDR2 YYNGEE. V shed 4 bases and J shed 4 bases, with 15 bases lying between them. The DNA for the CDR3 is TGTGCCAGCAGCTCGGGTCCCAAGGGAGGAAACACCATATATTTT. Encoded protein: CASSSGPKGGNTIYF.

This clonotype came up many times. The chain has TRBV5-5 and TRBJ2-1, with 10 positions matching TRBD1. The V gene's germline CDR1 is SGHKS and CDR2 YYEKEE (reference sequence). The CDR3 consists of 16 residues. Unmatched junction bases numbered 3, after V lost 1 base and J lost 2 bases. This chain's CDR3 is CASSLPGTGAYNEQFF. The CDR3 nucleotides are TGTGCCAGCAGCTTGCCTGGGACAGGGGCCTACAATGAGCAGTTCTTC.

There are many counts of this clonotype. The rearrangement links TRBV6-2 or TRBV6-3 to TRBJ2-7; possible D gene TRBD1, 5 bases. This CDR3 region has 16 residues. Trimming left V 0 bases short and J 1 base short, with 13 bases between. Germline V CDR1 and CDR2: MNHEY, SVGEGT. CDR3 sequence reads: CASSYSFRVGSYEQYF. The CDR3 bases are TGTGCCAGCAGTTACTCGTTCAGGGTAGGATCCTACGAGCAGTACTTC.

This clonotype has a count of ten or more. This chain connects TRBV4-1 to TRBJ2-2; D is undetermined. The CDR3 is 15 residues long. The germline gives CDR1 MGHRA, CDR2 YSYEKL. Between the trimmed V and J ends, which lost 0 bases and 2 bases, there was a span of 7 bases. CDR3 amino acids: CASSQDQGNTGELFF. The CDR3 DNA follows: TGCGCCAGCAGCCAAGATCAAGGAAACACCGGGGAGCTGTTTTTT.

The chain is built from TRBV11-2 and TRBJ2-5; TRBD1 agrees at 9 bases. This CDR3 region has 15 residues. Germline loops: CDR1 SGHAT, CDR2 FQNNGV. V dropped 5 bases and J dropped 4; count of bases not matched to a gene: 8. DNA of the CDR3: TGTGCCAGCAGCCCGGGACAGGGAGATGGAGAGACCCAGTACTTC. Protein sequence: CASSPGQGDGETQYF.